The present TCR beta chain was sequenced within a study of response to subunit inactivated influenza vaccine. Broader study findings: Each seasonal influenza vaccination, the authors suggested, recruits few new T cells.

TCRdb independently ran MiXCR on the RT-PCR reads; one entry per CDR3 protein. The sample includes over 400,000 distinct CDR3 sequences, 10% to 15% of them seen just once. This clonotype showed up just a few times. Antigen: not known. CDR3 length equals 17 residues. Germline-derived CDR1 and CDR2 are SGHRS and YFSETQ. After removal of 3 bases from V and 4 bases from J, the junction contained 10 bases not matched to a gene. This material consisted of PBMCs from blood, taken around seven weeks after vaccination. The chain is built from TRBV5-1 and TRBJ2-7; 13 bases are shared with TRBD2. The sequence came from a man aged 45-65 years who received an inactivated influenza vaccine. The DNA of the CDR3 is TGCGCCAGCAGCTCGACCTCCGGACTAGCGGGGGTTTACGAGCAGTACTTC. As protein: CASSSTSGLAGVYEQYF.